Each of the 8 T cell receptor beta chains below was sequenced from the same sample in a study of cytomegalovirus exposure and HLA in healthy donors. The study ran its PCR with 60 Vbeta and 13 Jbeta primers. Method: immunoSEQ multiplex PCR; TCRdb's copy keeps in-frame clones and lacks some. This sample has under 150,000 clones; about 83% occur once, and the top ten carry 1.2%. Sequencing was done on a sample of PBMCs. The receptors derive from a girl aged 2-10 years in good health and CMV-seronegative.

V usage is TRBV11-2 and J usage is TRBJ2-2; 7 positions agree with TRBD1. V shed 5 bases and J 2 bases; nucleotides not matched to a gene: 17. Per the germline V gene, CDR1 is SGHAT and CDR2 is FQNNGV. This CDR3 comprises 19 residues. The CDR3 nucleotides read TGTGCCAGCAGCATGCTGGATAATTGGGGACAGCCTAACACCGGGGAGCTGTTTTTT. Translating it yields CASSMLDNWGQPNTGELFF.

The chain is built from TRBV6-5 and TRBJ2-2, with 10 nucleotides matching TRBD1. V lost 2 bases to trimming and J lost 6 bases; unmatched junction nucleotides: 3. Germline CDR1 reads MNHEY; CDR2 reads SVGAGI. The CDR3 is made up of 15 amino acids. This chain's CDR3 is CASSYRGQGAGELFF. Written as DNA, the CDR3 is TGTGCCAGCAGTTACCGCGGACAGGGGGCCGGGGAGCTGTTTTTT.

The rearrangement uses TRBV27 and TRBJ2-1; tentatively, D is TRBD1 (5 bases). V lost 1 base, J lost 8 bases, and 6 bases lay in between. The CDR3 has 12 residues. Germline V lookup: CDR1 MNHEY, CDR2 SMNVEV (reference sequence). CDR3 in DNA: TGTGCCAGCAGTTTATTAGGGGATGAGCAGTTCTTC. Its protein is CASSLLGDEQFF.

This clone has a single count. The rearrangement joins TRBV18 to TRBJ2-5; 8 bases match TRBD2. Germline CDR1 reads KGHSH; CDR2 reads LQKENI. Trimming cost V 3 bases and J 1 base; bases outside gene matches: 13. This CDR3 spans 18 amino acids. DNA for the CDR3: TGTGCCAGCTCACCCTCGGGAGGGGCCCTAACACTCCAAGAGACCCAGTACTTC. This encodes CASSPSGGALTLQETQYF.

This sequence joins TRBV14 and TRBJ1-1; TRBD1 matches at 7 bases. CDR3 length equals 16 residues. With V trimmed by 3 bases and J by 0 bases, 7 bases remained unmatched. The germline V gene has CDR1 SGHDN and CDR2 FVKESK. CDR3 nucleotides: TGTGCCAGCAGCCAGGGACAGCCAAGGGTGAACACTGAAGCTTTCTTT. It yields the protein CASSQGQPRVNTEAFF.

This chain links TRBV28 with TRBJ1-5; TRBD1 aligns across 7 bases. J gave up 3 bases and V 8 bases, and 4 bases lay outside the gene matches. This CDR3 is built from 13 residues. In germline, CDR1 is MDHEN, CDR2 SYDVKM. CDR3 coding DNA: TGTGCCAGCGGTACAGGGGTCAATCAGCCCCAGCATTTT. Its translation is CASGTGVNQPQHF.

The CDR3 DNA follows: TGTGCCAGCAGCCCGCATGGGGGGAGCTCCTACAATGAGCAGTTCTTC. This gives the protein CASSPHGGSSYNEQFF. The V and J genes are TRBV7-8 and TRBJ2-1; D may be TRBD2 (6 bases). Germline CDR1 is SGHVS and CDR2 is FQNEAQ. Trimming pared 5 bases from V and 0 bases from J, leaving 14 bases between. The CDR3 runs to 16 residues.

CDR3 amino acids: CASSLGGADTQYF. The CDR3 DNA sequence: TGTGCCAGCAGCTTAGGCGGGGCAGATACGCAGTATTTT. The chain employs TRBV7-2 and TRBJ2-3, with a tentative D call TRBD2 (6 bases). The CDR3 totals 13 residues. V was clipped by 1 base and J by 4 bases, with 6 bases between them. CDR1 and CDR2 (germline): SGHTA, FQGNSA.